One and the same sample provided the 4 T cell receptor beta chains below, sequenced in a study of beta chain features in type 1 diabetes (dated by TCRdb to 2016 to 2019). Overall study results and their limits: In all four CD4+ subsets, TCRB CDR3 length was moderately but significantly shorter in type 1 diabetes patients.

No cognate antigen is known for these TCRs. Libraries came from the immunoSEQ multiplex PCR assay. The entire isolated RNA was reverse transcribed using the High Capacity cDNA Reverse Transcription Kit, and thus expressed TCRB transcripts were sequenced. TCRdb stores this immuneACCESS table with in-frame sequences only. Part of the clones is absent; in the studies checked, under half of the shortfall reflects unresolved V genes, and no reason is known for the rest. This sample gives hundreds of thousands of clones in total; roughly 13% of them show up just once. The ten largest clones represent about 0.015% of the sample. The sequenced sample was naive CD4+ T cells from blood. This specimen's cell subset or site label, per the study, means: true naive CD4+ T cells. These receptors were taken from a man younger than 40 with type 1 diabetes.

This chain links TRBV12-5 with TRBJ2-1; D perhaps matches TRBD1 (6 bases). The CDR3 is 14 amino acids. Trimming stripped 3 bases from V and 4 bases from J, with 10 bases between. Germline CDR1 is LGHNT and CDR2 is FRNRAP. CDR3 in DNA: TGTGCTAGTGGTTTACTGGGGGCGTACAATGAGCAGTTCTTC. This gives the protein CASGLLGAYNEQFF.

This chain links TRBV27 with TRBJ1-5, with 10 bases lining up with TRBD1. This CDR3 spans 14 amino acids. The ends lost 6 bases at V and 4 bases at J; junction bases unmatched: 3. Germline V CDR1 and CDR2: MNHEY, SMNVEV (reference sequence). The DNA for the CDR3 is TGTGCCAGCAGCCGGGACAGGGGTAATCAGCCCCAGCATTTT. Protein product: CASSRDRGNQPQHF.

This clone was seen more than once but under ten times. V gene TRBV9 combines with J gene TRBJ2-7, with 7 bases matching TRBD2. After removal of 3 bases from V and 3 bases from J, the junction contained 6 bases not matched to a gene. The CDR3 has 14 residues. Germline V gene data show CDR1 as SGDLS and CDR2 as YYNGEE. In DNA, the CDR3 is TGTGCCAGCAGCGGAAAAAGCGGGAACTACGAGCAGTACTTC. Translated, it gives CASSGKSGNYEQYF.

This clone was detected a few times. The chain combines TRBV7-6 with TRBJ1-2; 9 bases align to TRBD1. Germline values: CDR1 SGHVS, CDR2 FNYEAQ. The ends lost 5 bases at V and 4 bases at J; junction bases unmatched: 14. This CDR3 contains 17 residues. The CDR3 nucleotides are TGTGCCAGCAGCCGGCGGACAGGGGCCAACTTACTCTATGGCTACACCTTC. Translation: CASSRRTGANLLYGYTF.